This is a list of T cell receptor beta chains from one sample in a study of T cell repertoires in cytomegalovirus infection. TCRdb used MiXCR to reprocess the reads, holding one entry per CDR3 protein. The table lists hundreds of thousands of distinct CDR3 sequences, about two fifths of them singletons. No antigen is known for these receptors. This sample comprised cultured PBMCs, obtained from culture after CMV antigen stimulation. These receptors all come from a human donor in good health (CMV status not recorded). Some clones in this sample may be carry-over from other donors' samples. Each CDR3 is given with its conserved first and last residue. The order of the fields is V gene, D gene, clone size, J gene, CDR3 protein, CDR3 DNA. D genes are given only for firm matches. Clone sizes are given selectively: once, few, many, or a class where the clone is expanded.

>TRBV6-6|-|few|TRBJ2-6
CASSYLSGANVLTF
TGTGCCAGCAGTTATCTCTCTGGGGCCAACGTCCTGACTTTC
>TRBV6-1|-|few|TRBJ2-7
CASILARSYYEQYF
TGTGCCAGCATTTTAGCCCGCTCCTACTACGAGCAGTACTTC
>TRBV7-9|-|few|TRBJ2-1
CASSSRVGSLPNEQFF
TGTGCCAGCAGCTCCCGAGTCGGGAGTTTGCCCAATGAGCAGTTCTTC
>TRBV12-3/TRBV12-4|-|few|TRBJ2-3
CASSSTGVDFTDTQYF
TGTGCCAGCAGCTCGACAGGCGTAGATTTCACAGATACGCAGTATTTT
>TRBV6-9|-|-|TRBJ2-7
CASSYTADYEQYF
TGTGCCAGCAGTTATACGGCAGACTACGAGCAGTACTTC
>TRBV5-1|TRBD2|few|TRBJ2-3
CASSPGLAQLGDTQYF
TGCGCCAGCTCCCCGGGACTAGCGCAACTAGGGGATACGCAGTATTTT
>TRBV2|TRBD2|-|TRBJ2-1
CASSVSGVEQFF
TGTGCCAGCAGTGTTAGCGGGGTTGAGCAGTTCTTC
>TRBV7-2|-|many|TRBJ1-2
CASSLRGINYGYTF
TGTGCCAGCAGCTTAAGGGGGATCAACTATGGCTACACCTTC
>TRBV6-6|-|-|TRBJ2-7
CASSYSRGAYEQYF
TGTGCCAGCAGTTACAGCAGGGGGGCCTACGAGCAGTACTTC
>TRBV6-8|-|-|TRBJ2-3
CASSPGLKWQYF
TGTGCCAGCAGTCCTGGACTGAAGTGGCAGTATTTT
>TRBV7-2|-|few|TRBJ1-3
CASSPPPGNTIYF
TGTGCCAGCAGCCCCCCACCGGGAAACACCATATATTTT
>TRBV12-3/TRBV12-4|-|-|TRBJ2-1
CASSRAPSSYNEQFF
TGTGCCAGCAGCAGGGCCCCGAGCTCCTACAATGAGCAGTTCTTC
>TRBV5-6|-|-|TRBJ1-2
CASNSLGTEDYGYTF
TGTGCCAGCAACTCACTTGGTACCGAAGACTATGGCTACACCTTC
>TRBV18|-|-|TRBJ2-1
CASSPNRGGSYNEQFF
TGTGCCAGCTCACCAAATCGGGGAGGATCCTACAATGAGCAGTTCTTC
>TRBV12-3/TRBV12-4|-|-|TRBJ1-1
CASRGRGGTTEAFF
TGTGCCAGCAGGGGTAGGGGAGGTACCACTGAAGCTTTCTTT
>TRBV20-1|-|-|TRBJ1-1
CSAAGRTEAFF
TGCAGTGCTGCAGGGAGAACTGAAGCTTTCTTT
>TRBV7-6|TRBD1|many|TRBJ1-6
CASSLAGTGGNPLHF
TGTGCCAGCAGCTTAGCCGGGACAGGGGGCAACCCCCTCCACTTT
>TRBV7-9|-|-|TRBJ2-1
CASSPVMHEQFF
TGTGCCAGCAGTCCGGTTATGCATGAGCAGTTCTTC
>TRBV28|-|-|TRBJ1-4
CASRLRGSGLWNEKLFF
TGTGCCAGCAGACTCAGGGGTTCCGGCCTCTGGAATGAAAAACTGTTTTTT
>TRBV19|TRBD1|few|TRBJ2-1
CASSTSGTVYNEQFF
TGTGCCAGTAGTACATCTGGGACAGTCTACAATGAGCAGTTCTTC
>TRBV18|-|-|TRBJ2-7
CASSPPTDIYEQYF
TGTGCCAGCTCACCACCGACAGATATCTACGAGCAGTACTTC
>TRBV7-3|-|-|TRBJ2-3
CASSSPLPDTQYF
TGTGCCAGCAGCTCCCCCCTGCCAGATACGCAGTATTTT
>TRBV11-2|TRBD2|-|TRBJ2-5
CASSTPGTSGKETQYF
TGTGCCAGCAGCACTCCGGGCACTAGCGGGAAGGAGACCCAGTACTTC
>TRBV2|-|-|TRBJ1-2
CASSGRDYTF
TGTGCCAGCAGTGGGCGGGACTACACCTTC
>TRBV12-3/TRBV12-4|-|-|TRBJ2-3
CATSFSWDTQYF
TGTGCCACCAGTTTTTCCTGGGATACGCAGTATTTT
>TRBV19|TRBD2|-|TRBJ2-1
CASSIDRGDSYDEQFF
TGTGCCAGTAGTATAGATCGGGGGGACTCCTACGATGAGCAGTTCTTC
>TRBV12-3/TRBV12-4|TRBD2|few|TRBJ2-3
CASSSPSGGAADTQYF
TGTGCCAGCAGTTCACCTAGCGGGGGGGCGGCAGATACGCAGTATTTT
>TRBV7-2|-|few|TRBJ1-6
CASRFPGESPLHF
TGTGCCAGCAGATTCCCCGGCGAATCACCCCTCCACTTT
>TRBV27|-|-|TRBJ1-1
CASVSRVGAEAFF
TGTGCCAGCGTATCCCGGGTGGGGGCTGAAGCTTTCTTT
>TRBV6-1|-|few|TRBJ1-1
CASSEGIPGNTEAFF
TGTGCCAGCAGTGAAGGGATCCCGGGGAACACTGAAGCTTTCTTT
>TRBV7-2|-|-|TRBJ2-5
CASSRSGTTRQETQYF
TGTGCCAGCAGCCGCAGCGGGACAACGAGACAAGAGACCCAGTACTTC
>TRBV5-4|-|few|TRBJ2-5
CASSPDERGGETQYF
TGTGCCAGCAGCCCCGATGAGAGGGGAGGTGAGACCCAGTACTTC
>TRBV5-1|-|-|TRBJ2-7
CASRTASGPYEQYF
TGCGCCAGCAGAACGGCGTCAGGCCCCTACGAGCAGTACTTC
>TRBV7-6|TRBD2|few|TRBJ2-1
CASSRGGERYRGAYNEQFF
TGTGCCAGCAGCCGGGGGGGGGAAAGATACCGAGGGGCCTACAATGAGCAGTTCTTC
>TRBV7-2|-|-|TRBJ2-4
CASSFAGARGFQYF
TGTGCCAGCAGCTTTGCCGGGGCCCGGGGGTTTCAGTACTTC
>TRBV5-1|-|-|TRBJ2-3
CASSLASFGGDTQYF
TGCGCCAGCAGCTTGGCCTCATTCGGGGGAGATACGCAGTATTTT
>TRBV5-4|TRBD2|-|TRBJ2-5
CASSSNRLAGGETQYF
TGTGCCAGCAGCTCAAACCGACTAGCGGGAGGGGAGACCCAGTACTTC
>TRBV29-1|-|-|TRBJ2-2
CSVVPRNTGELFF
TGCAGCGTTGTCCCCAGGAACACCGGGGAGCTGTTTTTT
>TRBV5-1|-|-|TRBJ2-1
CASSFRATYNEQFF
TGCGCCAGCAGCTTCAGGGCTACCTACAATGAGCAGTTCTTC
>TRBV6-1|TRBD2|few|TRBJ2-5
CASSVGGGQETQYF
TGTGCCAGCAGTGTAGGCGGGGGCCAAGAGACCCAGTACTTC
>TRBV7-2|TRBD2|few|TRBJ2-1
CASGRGRGYNEQFF
TGTGCCAGCGGTCGGGGGAGGGGTTACAATGAGCAGTTCTTC
>TRBV11-2|TRBD2|few|TRBJ2-5
CASSDSPAGPQTQYF
TGTGCCAGCAGCGATTCGCCAGCGGGACCTCAAACCCAGTACTTC
>TRBV20-1|-|-|TRBJ2-7
CSARAPQGSSYEQYF
TGCAGTGCTAGAGCCCCCCAGGGTAGCTCCTACGAGCAGTACTTC
>TRBV12-3/TRBV12-4|-|-|TRBJ2-7
CASSYTEGVYEQYF
TGTGCCAGCAGCTACACGGAAGGGGTTTACGAGCAGTACTTC
>TRBV11-2|TRBD2|-|TRBJ2-3
CASSLVRGSADTQYF
TGTGCCAGCAGCTTAGTTCGCGGGAGCGCAGATACGCAGTATTTT
>TRBV6-6|TRBD1|few|TRBJ1-5
CASSPAGGSNQPQHF
TGTGCCAGCAGCCCAGCAGGGGGTAGCAATCAGCCCCAGCATTTT
>TRBV18|-|-|TRBJ2-5
CASSHRNGGETQYF
TGTGCCAGCTCACACCGGAACGGCGGGGAGACCCAGTACTTC
>TRBV7-2|-|many|TRBJ2-7
CASSLALEGPEQYF
TGTGCCAGCAGCTTGGCTCTGGAGGGCCCTGAGCAGTACTTC
>TRBV19|-|-|TRBJ1-5
CASSILGGREPQHF
TGTGCCAGTAGTATCCTGGGAGGTAGGGAGCCCCAGCATTTT
>TRBV7-9|-|-|TRBJ2-6
CASSYPTTSGANVLTF
TGTGCCAGCAGCTACCCGACAACCTCTGGGGCCAACGTCCTGACTTTC
>TRBV7-2|-|many|TRBJ1-1
CASSFTQVTEAFF
TGTGCCAGCAGCTTTACCCAAGTCACTGAAGCTTTCTTT